A selection of T cell receptor beta chains follows, all from one sample in a study of post-analysis software for immune sequencing data. One entry per CDR3 protein, called by TCRdb with MiXCR from the PCR reads. Of some 690,000 distinct CDR3 sequences in the sample, 25% to 30% are singletons; the top ten hold around 0.56%. Sequencing was carried out using blood. Receptors originate from a girl aged 10 to 17 with multiple sclerosis. Each CDR3 is given with its conserved first and last residue. Fields, in order: J gene, clone size, D gene, V gene, CDR3 protein, CDR3 DNA. The D gene is left open where the match is weak. Size is omitted from some rows. Given values are once, few, many or a class for expanded clones.

J gene: TRBJ2-3
clone size: .
D gene: TRBD2
V gene: TRBV4-1
CDR3 protein: CASSQGTSGSPLPSTDTQYF
CDR3 DNA: TGCGCCAGCAGCCAAGGGACTAGCGGGAGTCCCTTACCTAGCACAGATACGCAGTATTTT

J gene: TRBJ1-5
clone size: .
D gene: TRBD1
V gene: TRBV18
CDR3 protein: CASSPQTGLLNQPQHF
CDR3 DNA: TGTGCCAGCTCACCGCAGACAGGGTTACTCAATCAGCCCCAGCATTTT

J gene: TRBJ2-3
clone size: .
D gene: TRBD1
V gene: TRBV28
CDR3 protein: CASSLNRGDDTQYF
CDR3 DNA: TGTGCCAGCAGTTTGAACAGGGGAGACGATACGCAGTATTTT

J gene: TRBJ1-2
clone size: once
D gene: .
V gene: TRBV20-1
CDR3 protein: CSARDWAGRGGYTF
CDR3 DNA: TGCAGTGCTAGAGATTGGGCGGGACGGGGGGGCTACACCTTC

J gene: TRBJ1-1
clone size: .
D gene: TRBD1
V gene: TRBV5-1
CDR3 protein: CASSKPPGQGARNTEAFF
CDR3 DNA: TGCGCCAGCAGCAAACCTCCGGGACAGGGGGCCCGGAACACTGAAGCTTTCTTT

J gene: TRBJ2-5
clone size: few
D gene: .
V gene: TRBV4-1
CDR3 protein: CASSQDSRAETQYF
CDR3 DNA: TGCGCCAGCAGCCAAGATTCCAGGGCGGAGACCCAGTACTTC

J gene: TRBJ2-7
clone size: few
D gene: .
V gene: TRBV20-1
CDR3 protein: CSARDFGQGRSYEQYF
CDR3 DNA: TGCAGTGCTAGAGACTTCGGCCAGGGGAGATCCTACGAGCAGTACTTC

J gene: TRBJ1-5
clone size: few
D gene: TRBD1
V gene: TRBV29-1
CDR3 protein: CSVMDRGEPQHF
CDR3 DNA: TGCAGCGTTATGGACAGGGGTGAGCCCCAGCATTTT

J gene: TRBJ2-5
clone size: many
D gene: .
V gene: TRBV7-9
CDR3 protein: CASSLEFRMQETQYF
CDR3 DNA: TGTGCCAGCAGCTTAGAGTTTCGGATGCAAGAGACCCAGTACTTC

J gene: TRBJ2-3
clone size: few
D gene: TRBD1
V gene: TRBV12-3/TRBV12-4
CDR3 protein: CASSPQTGGPSTDTQYF
CDR3 DNA: TGTGCCAGCAGTCCTCAGACAGGGGGCCCTAGCACAGATACGCAGTATTTT

J gene: TRBJ1-1
clone size: .
D gene: .
V gene: TRBV3-1
CDR3 protein: CASSHTVNTEAFF
CDR3 DNA: TGTGCCAGCAGCCATACGGTGAACACTGAAGCTTTCTTT

J gene: TRBJ2-7
clone size: .
D gene: TRBD1
V gene: TRBV7-6
CDR3 protein: CASSSGQGMDEQYF
CDR3 DNA: TGTGCCAGCAGCTCCGGACAGGGTATGGACGAGCAGTACTTC

J gene: TRBJ1-6
clone size: .
D gene: .
V gene: TRBV20-1
CDR3 protein: CSARDLGSYNSPLHF
CDR3 DNA: TGCAGTGCTAGAGATCTGGGATCCTATAATTCACCCCTCCACTTT

J gene: TRBJ1-2
clone size: few
D gene: TRBD1
V gene: TRBV5-5
CDR3 protein: CASSFAGGVWHYGYTF
CDR3 DNA: TGTGCCAGCAGCTTTGCAGGGGGCGTTTGGCACTATGGCTACACCTTC

J gene: TRBJ2-1
clone size: .
D gene: TRBD2
V gene: TRBV11-2
CDR3 protein: CASSLPSGTSAYNEQFF
CDR3 DNA: TGTGCCAGCAGCCTTCCATCAGGGACTAGCGCCTACAATGAGCAGTTCTTC

J gene: TRBJ2-1
clone size: .
D gene: .
V gene: TRBV7-2
CDR3 protein: CASSPGRVREQFF
CDR3 DNA: TGTGCCAGCAGCCCAGGGCGGGTCCGTGAGCAGTTCTTC

J gene: TRBJ1-1
clone size: .
D gene: .
V gene: TRBV6-1
CDR3 protein: CASSDRSHGRAFF
CDR3 DNA: TGTGCCAGCAGTGACCGGTCACACGGCAGGGCTTTCTTT

J gene: TRBJ2-1
clone size: many
D gene: .
V gene: TRBV10-3
CDR3 protein: CAISPGLNNEQFF
CDR3 DNA: TGTGCCATCAGCCCGGGACTGAACAATGAGCAGTTCTTC

J gene: TRBJ1-1
clone size: .
D gene: TRBD1
V gene: TRBV3-1
CDR3 protein: CASSQAGQGARTEAFF
CDR3 DNA: TGTGCCAGCAGCCAAGCGGGACAGGGGGCGCGCACTGAAGCTTTCTTT

J gene: TRBJ1-1
clone size: .
D gene: .
V gene: TRBV29-1
CDR3 protein: CSVGRRSKTEAFF
CDR3 DNA: TGCAGCGTTGGAAGAAGGTCGAAGACTGAAGCTTTCTTT

J gene: TRBJ2-7
clone size: .
D gene: .
V gene: TRBV6-1
CDR3 protein: CASMRGTGGSYEQYF
CDR3 DNA: TGTGCCAGCATGAGGGGGACGGGTGGCTCCTACGAGCAGTACTTC

J gene: TRBJ2-2
clone size: .
D gene: TRBD2
V gene: TRBV4-3
CDR3 protein: CASSQDSPSGSTGELFF
CDR3 DNA: TGCGCCAGCAGCCAAGATTCCCCTAGCGGGAGTACCGGGGAGCTGTTTTTT

J gene: TRBJ2-7
clone size: .
D gene: TRBD2
V gene: TRBV6-2/TRBV6-3
CDR3 protein: CASSLVGPGGLGLAARGAYEQYF
CDR3 DNA: TGTGCCAGCAGCCTCGTGGGACCGGGGGGTTTGGGTCTAGCGGCCCGCGGAGCCTACGAGCAGTACTTC

J gene: TRBJ2-5
clone size: .
D gene: TRBD2
V gene: TRBV20-1
CDR3 protein: CSARPLPGLAGGRQETQYF
CDR3 DNA: TGCAGTGCTAGACCCTTGCCGGGACTAGCGGGAGGGCGTCAAGAGACCCAGTACTTC

J gene: TRBJ1-4
clone size: .
D gene: .
V gene: TRBV20-1
CDR3 protein: CSAEKGEINEKLFF
CDR3 DNA: TGCAGTGCCGAAAAGGGGGAGATTAATGAAAAACTGTTTTTT

J gene: TRBJ2-1
clone size: .
D gene: TRBD2
V gene: TRBV20-1
CDR3 protein: CSARGTSGGVNNEQFF
CDR3 DNA: TGCAGTGCTAGAGGGACTAGCGGGGGGGTTAACAACGAGCAGTTCTTC

J gene: TRBJ1-1
clone size: few
D gene: .
V gene: TRBV6-5
CDR3 protein: CASRRAWGAGTEAFF
CDR3 DNA: TGTGCCAGCAGGCGCGCGTGGGGAGCCGGCACTGAAGCTTTCTTT

J gene: TRBJ1-1
clone size: few
D gene: TRBD1
V gene: TRBV6-6
CDR3 protein: CASRQTGVNTEAFF
CDR3 DNA: TGTGCCAGCAGACAGACAGGGGTTAACACTGAAGCTTTCTTT

J gene: TRBJ2-1
clone size: .
D gene: TRBD2
V gene: TRBV15
CDR3 protein: CATSTSGTSGRYNEQFF
CDR3 DNA: TGTGCCACCAGCACCTCGGGGACTAGCGGGAGATACAATGAGCAGTTCTTC

J gene: TRBJ1-6
clone size: .
D gene: .
V gene: TRBV7-2
CDR3 protein: CASSLSATGVWSPLHF
CDR3 DNA: TGTGCCAGCAGCTTATCCGCGACAGGTGTTTGGTCGCCCCTCCACTTT

J gene: TRBJ2-3
clone size: .
D gene: TRBD2
V gene: TRBV28
CDR3 protein: CASSEMGLLSTDTQYF
CDR3 DNA: TGTGCCAGCAGTGAAATGGGACTATTAAGCACAGATACGCAGTATTTT

J gene: TRBJ2-4
clone size: few
D gene: .
V gene: TRBV20-1
CDR3 protein: CSAIDGRNGIRYF
CDR3 DNA: TGCAGTGCTATCGACGGGAGAAATGGAATTCGGTACTTC

J gene: TRBJ2-7
clone size: .
D gene: .
V gene: TRBV5-1
CDR3 protein: CASTHYNSPEQYF
CDR3 DNA: TGCGCCAGCACCCATTATAACTCACCCGAGCAGTACTTC

J gene: TRBJ2-3
clone size: .
D gene: TRBD2
V gene: TRBV20-1
CDR3 protein: CSAQRPGLAGEGTQYF
CDR3 DNA: TGCAGTGCTCAAAGACCGGGACTAGCGGGAGAGGGTACGCAGTATTTT

J gene: TRBJ1-1
clone size: .
D gene: TRBD1
V gene: TRBV10-3
CDR3 protein: CAIKGQLNTEAFF
CDR3 DNA: TGTGCCATCAAGGGACAGTTGAACACTGAAGCTTTCTTT

J gene: TRBJ2-1
clone size: .
D gene: .
V gene: TRBV5-1
CDR3 protein: CASSWLGRGNYNEQFF
CDR3 DNA: TGCGCCAGCAGCTGGCTAGGCAGGGGAAACTACAATGAGCAGTTCTTC

J gene: TRBJ2-6
clone size: .
D gene: TRBD2
V gene: TRBV6-6
CDR3 protein: CASSTGGSGANVLTF
CDR3 DNA: TGTGCCAGCAGTACGGGAGGCTCTGGGGCCAACGTCCTGACTTTC

J gene: TRBJ2-3
clone size: .
D gene: .
V gene: TRBV4-2
CDR3 protein: CASSQVWLAGQGTNTDTQYF
CDR3 DNA: TGTGCCAGCAGCCAAGTATGGCTAGCGGGACAGGGGACCAACACAGATACGCAGTATTTT

J gene: TRBJ1-2
clone size: few
D gene: TRBD1
V gene: TRBV29-1
CDR3 protein: CSVRTGGLYGYTF
CDR3 DNA: TGCAGCGTTCGGACAGGGGGCTTATATGGCTACACCTTC

J gene: TRBJ2-3
clone size: .
D gene: .
V gene: TRBV5-5
CDR3 protein: CASSSVAAGAFTDTQYF
CDR3 DNA: TGTGCCAGCAGCTCCGTGGCCGCGGGGGCCTTCACAGATACGCAGTATTTT

J gene: TRBJ1-5
clone size: .
D gene: .
V gene: TRBV20-1
CDR3 protein: CSARPRSTWGQPQHF
CDR3 DNA: TGCAGTGCTAGACCCAGGAGTACTTGGGGTCAGCCCCAGCATTTT

J gene: TRBJ2-1
clone size: few
D gene: TRBD2
V gene: TRBV4-3
CDR3 protein: CASSQDRLAGVGNEQFF
CDR3 DNA: TGCGCCAGCAGCCAAGATCGACTAGCGGGAGTTGGGAATGAGCAGTTCTTC

J gene: TRBJ2-5
clone size: once
D gene: .
V gene: TRBV20-1
CDR3 protein: CSARLVAGRQETQYF
CDR3 DNA: TGCAGTGCTAGATTGGTCGCGGGACGACAAGAGACCCAGTACTTC

J gene: TRBJ1-5
clone size: .
D gene: .
V gene: TRBV29-1
CDR3 protein: CSVALGGSNQPQHF
CDR3 DNA: TGCAGCGTTGCGTTAGGAGGGAGCAATCAGCCCCAGCATTTT

J gene: TRBJ1-1
clone size: once
D gene: TRBD1
V gene: TRBV6-5
CDR3 protein: CASSRDSTLKAFF
CDR3 DNA: TGTGCCAGCAGTAGGGACAGCACTCTCAAAGCTTTCTTT

J gene: TRBJ2-7
clone size: .
D gene: .
V gene: TRBV20-1
CDR3 protein: CSTRRGAYEQYF
CDR3 DNA: TGCAGTACTAGAAGGGGAGCCTACGAGCAGTACTTC

J gene: TRBJ2-7
clone size: many
D gene: TRBD1
V gene: TRBV20-1
CDR3 protein: CSLGTGVYEQYF
CDR3 DNA: TGCAGTCTAGGGACAGGGGTCTACGAGCAGTACTTC

J gene: TRBJ2-1
clone size: few
D gene: .
V gene: TRBV7-9
CDR3 protein: CASSLRVVAARDEQFF
CDR3 DNA: TGTGCCAGCAGCCTACGGGTGGTGGCGGCGCGGGATGAGCAGTTCTTC

J gene: TRBJ2-5
clone size: few
D gene: .
V gene: TRBV20-1
CDR3 protein: CSARPVETQYF
CDR3 DNA: TGCAGTGCTAGACCCGTGGAGACCCAGTACTTC

J gene: TRBJ1-2
clone size: once
D gene: TRBD1
V gene: TRBV12-3/TRBV12-4
CDR3 protein: CASSPPGQGRYGYTF
CDR3 DNA: TGTGCCAGCAGTCCGCCGGGACAGGGGAGATATGGCTACACCTTC

J gene: TRBJ1-2
clone size: .
D gene: TRBD1
V gene: TRBV20-1
CDR3 protein: CSAGLLGTAYGYTF
CDR3 DNA: TGCAGTGCTGGGTTACTGGGGACAGCATATGGCTACACCTTC

J gene: TRBJ2-1
clone size: .
D gene: .
V gene: TRBV29-1
CDR3 protein: CSAPGPGPYNEQFF
CDR3 DNA: TGCAGCGCTCCAGGACCTGGCCCCTACAATGAGCAGTTCTTC

J gene: TRBJ2-5
clone size: .
D gene: TRBD2
V gene: TRBV5-1
CDR3 protein: CASSLRTGTRGETQYF
CDR3 DNA: TGCGCCAGCAGCCTCCGAACCGGGACTAGAGGGGAGACCCAGTACTTC

J gene: TRBJ2-6
clone size: .
D gene: .
V gene: TRBV20-1
CDR3 protein: CSAPSVGSGANVLTF
CDR3 DNA: TGCAGTGCCCCTTCGGTGGGCTCTGGGGCCAACGTCCTGACTTTC

J gene: TRBJ1-6
clone size: few
D gene: .
V gene: TRBV7-2
CDR3 protein: CASSQGNTYNSPLHF
CDR3 DNA: TGTGCCAGCAGCCAAGGGAACACATATAATTCACCCCTCCACTTT

J gene: TRBJ2-7
clone size: .
D gene: .
V gene: TRBV29-1
CDR3 protein: CSALASSYNEQYF
CDR3 DNA: TGCAGCGCGCTGGCAAGCTCCTACAATGAGCAGTACTTC

J gene: TRBJ2-3
clone size: many
D gene: TRBD2
V gene: TRBV10-3
CDR3 protein: CAIRAGGSAPDTQYF
CDR3 DNA: TGTGCCATCAGGGCGGGGGGAAGTGCTCCGGATACGCAGTATTTT

J gene: TRBJ2-4
clone size: .
D gene: .
V gene: TRBV3-1
CDR3 protein: CASSQFPVLVGKNIQYF
CDR3 DNA: TGTGCCAGCAGCCAATTTCCGGTATTGGTAGGCAAAAACATTCAGTACTTC

J gene: TRBJ2-1
clone size: .
D gene: TRBD1
V gene: TRBV3-1
CDR3 protein: CASSPGPGGSNEQFF
CDR3 DNA: TGTGCCAGCAGCCCGGGGCCAGGGGGTTCAAATGAGCAGTTCTTC